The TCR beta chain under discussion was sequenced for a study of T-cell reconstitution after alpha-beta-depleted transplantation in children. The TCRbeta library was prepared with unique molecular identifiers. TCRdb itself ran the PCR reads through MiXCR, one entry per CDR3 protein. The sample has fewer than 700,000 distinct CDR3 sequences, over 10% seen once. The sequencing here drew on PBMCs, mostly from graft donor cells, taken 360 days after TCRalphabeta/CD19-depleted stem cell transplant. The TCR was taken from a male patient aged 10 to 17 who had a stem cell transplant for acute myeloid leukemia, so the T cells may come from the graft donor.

CDR3 bases: TGTGCCAGCACCAGGGTTCTCTACGAGCAGTACTTC. It encodes CASTRVLYEQYF. J is TRBJ2-7 and V is TRBV12-3 or TRBV12-4; D is perhaps TRBD1 (5 bases). The ends were cut back, 7 bases at V and 3 bases at J, with 10 bases in the middle. The CDR3 covers 12 residues.